The sequence of this T cell receptor beta chain was determined in a study of blood T cells in healthy people across ages. There were at least 5 micrograms of total RNA extracted from every sample. V was clipped by 8 bases and J by 5 bases; unmatched bases: 12. The CDR3 is made up of 15 amino acids. CDR1 and CDR2 (germline): MNHEY, SMNVEV (reference sequence). A J-beta primer mix and a sample-barcoded 5' primer were used in a second PCR of about 7 to 11 cycles. MiXCR was run by TCRdb on the 5' RACE reads, yielding one entry per CDR3 protein. This table holds over 450,000 distinct CDR3 sequences, nearly 25% found once. These data are also associated with another study on T cells of mothers and their children. That report notes: Samples were obtained from a few healthy Caucasian mothers and their six children.

The TCR originated in a boy younger than 18 in good health. Sequenced material: blood. The genes are TRBV27 and TRBJ1-1, with 9 bases lining up with TRBD1. The CDR3 reads CASRKQGAVWTEAFF. CDR3 coding DNA: TGTGCCAGCCGGAAACAGGGGGCGGTTTGGACTGAAGCTTTCTTT.